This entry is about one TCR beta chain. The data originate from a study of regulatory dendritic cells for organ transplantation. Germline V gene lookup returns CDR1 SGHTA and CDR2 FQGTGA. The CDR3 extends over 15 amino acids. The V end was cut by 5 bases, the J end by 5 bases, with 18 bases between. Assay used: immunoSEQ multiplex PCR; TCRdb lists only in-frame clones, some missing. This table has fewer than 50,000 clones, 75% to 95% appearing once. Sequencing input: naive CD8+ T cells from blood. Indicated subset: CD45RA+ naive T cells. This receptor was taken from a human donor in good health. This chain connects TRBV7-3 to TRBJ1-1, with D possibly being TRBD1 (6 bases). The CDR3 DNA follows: TGTGCCAGCAGCCCTGGAGGGGGGGCTATTACTGAAGCTTTCTTT. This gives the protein CASSPGGGAITEAFF.